This passage covers 30 T cell receptor beta chains from one sample sequenced in a study of cytotoxic CD8 clonotypes in ibrutinib-treated CLL. Here immunoSEQ multiplex PCR was the method, and the copy in TCRdb shows in-frame clones only, minus some. The data hold almost 45,000 clones, with almost 70% observed a single time. The specimen was PBMCs, collected after 12 months of ibrutinib treatment. The receptors shown here come from a human donor with chronic lymphocytic leukemia.

The rearrangement uses TRBV2 and TRBJ2-5; 8 nucleotides match TRBD2. Germline loops: CDR1 SNHLY, CDR2 FYNNEI. The ends lost 2 bases at V and 5 bases at J; junction bases unmatched: 7. The CDR3 length is 15 residues. CDR3 in amino acids: CASSERGGRFETQYF. For the CDR3, the DNA is TGTGCCAGCAGTGAACGTGGCGGGAGGTTCGAGACCCAGTACTTC.

The chain employs TRBV5-4 and TRBJ2-5; 12 positions agree with TRBD2. The CDR3 sequence is 13 residues long. V dropped 10 bases and J dropped 5; count of bases not matched to a gene: 6. Germline V gene data show CDR1 as SGHNT and CDR2 as YYREEE (reference sequence). CDR3 amino acids: CAGRLAGEETQYF. The CDR3 DNA sequence: TGTGCCGGCCGACTAGCGGGAGAGGAGACCCAGTACTTC. Full variable domain (outside the CDR3, taken from reference TRBV5-4 and TRBJ2-5): ETGVTQSPTHLIKTRGQQVTLRCSSQSGHNTVSWYQQALGQGPQFIFQYYREEENGRGNFPPRFSGLQFPNYSSELNVNALELDDSALYLCAGRLAGEETQYFGPGTRLLVL.

V gene TRBV7-8 combines with J gene TRBJ2-7; D call uncertain. CDR1 and CDR2 from the germline V gene are SGHVS and FQNEAQ. Trimming shortened V by 4 bases and J by 1 base, and 11 bases separated the two germline ends. The CDR3 sequence is 14 residues long. The CDR3 DNA reads as TGTGCCAGCAGCTCCCGAACGTCTTCCTACGAGCAGTACTTC. Residues: CASSSRTSSYEQYF.

J is TRBJ1-2 and V is TRBV14; perhaps TRBD1 as D (5 bases). V was pared by 0 bases and J by 8 bases, with 13 bases between. The V gene's germline CDR1 is SGHDN and CDR2 FVKESK. This CDR3 region has 14 residues. Here the CDR3 DNA reads TGTGCCAGCAGCCAAGATTATGGGGCTCGGGGCTACACCTTC. Translated: CASSQDYGARGYTF. Drawing the rest from reference TRBV14 and TRBJ1-2, the complete variable domain is EAGVTQFPSHSVIEKGQTVTLRCDPISGHDNLYWYRRVMGKEIKFLLHFVKESKQDESGMPNNRFLAERTGGTYSTLKVQPAELEDSGVYFCASSQDYGARGYTFGSGTRLTVV.

This rearrangement joins TRBV6-1 to TRBJ1-1; D not certain. Trimming removed 3 bases from V and 4 bases from J, with 0 bases in between. Germline V gene lookup returns CDR1 MNHNS and CDR2 SASEGT. This CDR3 region has 10 residues. In nucleotides, the CDR3 is TGTGCCAGCAGTGACACTGAAGCTTTCTTT. It yields the protein CASSDTEAFF.

The genes are TRBV11-2 and TRBJ2-3; 9 nucleotides match TRBD1. V lost 4 bases, J lost 4 bases, and 6 bases stayed unmatched. The germline V gene has CDR1 SGHAT and CDR2 FQNNGV. The CDR3 is 15 residues long. The CDR3 reads CASSSMGQGSDTQYF. Written as DNA, the CDR3 is TGTGCCAGCAGCTCTATGGGACAGGGATCAGATACGCAGTATTTT.

V usage is TRBV30 and J usage is TRBJ1-5; D is undetermined. The length of the CDR3 is 15 residues. The V end was cut by 0 bases, the J end by 0 bases, with 9 bases between. CDR1 and CDR2 (germline): GTSNPN, SVGIG (reference sequence). DNA for the CDR3: TGTGCCTGGAGTGTAGTAGGGATTAGCAATCAGCCCCAGCATTTT. Encoded protein: CAWSVVGISNQPQHF.

The CDR3 region is CASSPGLAGDTDTQYF. The CDR3 region has the DNA TGTGCCAGCAGTCCCGGACTAGCGGGTGACACAGATACGCAGTATTTT. This chain links TRBV6-4 with TRBJ2-3; 11 nucleotides align to TRBD2. The germline CDR1 and CDR2 sequences are MRHNA and SNTAGT. Losses at the gene ends were 5 bases for V and 2 bases for J; bases not matched to a gene: 6. The CDR3 has 16 residues.

This clone was detected only a few times. The chain combines TRBV11-2 with TRBJ1-4, with TRBD1 as a possible D gene (5 bases). Germline values: CDR1 SGHAT, CDR2 FQNNGV. The CDR3 is made up of 15 amino acids. V dropped 3 bases and J dropped 8 bases, with 16 bases sitting between them. The CDR3 DNA reads TGTGCCAGCAGCTTGACCTCAGGGACTGCGGAAAAACTGTTTTTT. Translating gives CASSLTSGTAEKLFF.

This chain connects TRBV28 to TRBJ2-7, with D perhaps assigned TRBD1 or TRBD2 (5 bases each). The germline V gene encodes CDR1 MDHEN and CDR2 SYDVKM. The CDR3 runs to 13 residues. With 5 bases removed from V and 3 bases from J, the gap between germline ends came to 11 bases. The CDR3 loop reads CASSGTGLYEQYF. The CDR3 DNA reads as TGTGCCAGCAGTGGCACAGGACTCTACGAGCAGTACTTC.

This clone has only one observation. The chain has TRBV7-9 and TRBJ1-4; D gene uncertain. The CDR3 loop spans 15 amino acids. Between the trimmed V and J ends, which lost 5 bases and 0 bases, there was a span of 10 bases. Germline assignment: CDR1 SEHNR and CDR2 FQNEAQ (reference sequence). DNA of the CDR3: TGTGCCAGCAGCCCCCGGGGAACAACTAATGAAAAACTGTTTTTT. It is translated as CASSPRGTTNEKLFF.

The V call is TRBV15, the J call TRBJ2-3; 10 nucleotides match TRBD2. V trimming: 0 bases; J trimming: 2 bases; junction bases outside the gene matches: 5. This CDR3 region has 17 residues. CDR1 and CDR2 (germline): LNHNV, YYDKDF (reference sequence). CDR3 amino acids: CATSREPLAGVTDTQYF. As DNA, the CDR3 is TGTGCCACCAGCAGAGAACCCCTAGCGGGAGTCACAGATACGCAGTATTTT. Complete variable domain (other parts from reference TRBV15 and TRBJ2-3): DAMVIQNPRYQVTQFGKPVTLSCSQTLNHNVMYWYQQKSSQAPKLLFHYYDKDFNNEADTPDNFQSRRPNTSFCFLDIRSPGLGDTAMYLCATSREPLAGVTDTQYFGPGTRLTVL.

V is TRBV18 and J is TRBJ2-2; perhaps TRBD1 as D (5 bases). Trimming pared 1 base from V and 2 bases from J, leaving 11 bases between. Germline assignment: CDR1 KGHSH and CDR2 LQKENI. This CDR3 comprises 16 residues. CDR3 residues: CASSPLSQANTGELFF. CDR3 nucleotides: TGTGCCAGCTCACCACTCTCACAGGCAAACACCGGGGAGCTGTTTTTT. The whole variable domain, remainder taken from reference TRBV18 and TRBJ2-2, is NAGVMQNPRHLVRRRGQEARLRCSPMKGHSHVYWYRQLPEEGLKFMVYLQKENIIDESGMPKERFSAEFPKEGPSILRIQQVVRGDSAAYFCASSPLSQANTGELFFGEGSRLTVL.

The genes are TRBV11-2 and TRBJ1-1, with D maybe TRBD1 (6 bases). This CDR3 region has 15 residues. The V end was cut by 1 base, the J end by 1 base, with 10 bases between. In germline, CDR1 is SGHAT, CDR2 FQNNGV. This CDR3 is CASSLGQVTNTEAFF. CDR3 DNA: TGTGCCAGCAGCTTAGGACAGGTCACGAACACTGAAGCTTTCTTT.

The chain couples TRBV4-3 to TRBJ2-7; D unclear. The CDR3 sequence is 15 residues long. Germline-derived CDR1 and CDR2 are LGHNA and YSLEER. Trimming shortened V by 0 bases and J by 4 bases, and 13 bases separated the two germline ends. CDR3 nucleotides: TGCGCCAGCAGCCAAGATAGGGCTAGTCTTTACGAGCAGTACTTC. Protein: CASSQDRASLYEQYF.

The chain couples TRBV21-1 to TRBJ2-1; the DNA was not used to check the table's D call, TRBD2. TRBV21-1 is designated a pseudogene. This CDR3 region has 17 residues. CDR3 sequence reads: CASSKGLAGPPYNEQFF. The CDR3 DNA follows: TGTGCCAGCAGCAAAGGGCTAGCGGGCCCACCCTACAATGAGCAGTTCTTC.

J is TRBJ1-2 and V is TRBV19; D gene unclear. Germline V lookup: CDR1 LNHDA, CDR2 SQIVND (reference sequence). The CDR3 consists of 17 residues. Trimming removed 2 bases from V and 4 bases from J, with 20 bases in between. The CDR3 region is CASSILPVGPMGYGYTF. CDR3 DNA: TGTGCCAGTAGTATACTCCCCGTCGGACCAATGGGCTATGGCTACACCTTC.

The chain recombines TRBV2 with TRBJ2-2; 9 bases line up with TRBD1. With V trimmed by 9 bases and J by 5 bases, 7 bases remained unmatched. The CDR3 is 14 residues long. CDR1 is SNHLY, CDR2 FYNNEI, per germline. The CDR3 DNA reads as TGTGCCAGGGGAGGGACAGGGAGTACCGGGGAGCTGTTTTTT. Protein product: CARGGTGSTGELFF.

This clone was seen a few times. The gene calls are TRBV5-1 and TRBJ1-4; 7 positions match TRBD1. Germline lookup yields CDR1 SGHRS and CDR2 YFSETQ. The CDR3 is 14 residues long. The V gene end was trimmed by 1 base and the J gene end by 5 bases; junction bases not matched to a gene: 2. CDR3 amino acids: CASSLTGVNEKLFF. CDR3 in DNA: TGCGCCAGCAGCTTGACAGGGGTGAATGAAAAACTGTTTTTT.

This clone was counted between two and nine times. The chain couples TRBV28 to TRBJ1-5; D is unresolved. Germline V lookup: CDR1 MDHEN, CDR2 SYDVKM. The CDR3 is made up of 16 amino acids. Trimming stripped 5 bases from V and 4 bases from J, with 18 bases between. The CDR3 sequence: CASSDLKDAGNQPQHF. For the CDR3, the DNA is TGTGCCAGCAGTGACCTCAAGGACGCTGGAAATCAGCCCCAGCATTTT.

The rearrangement uses TRBV28 and TRBJ2-7; 9 bases are a match to TRBD1. CDR3 length: 15 amino acids. From germline, CDR1 is MDHEN and CDR2 SYDVKM. V shed 6 bases and J 0 bases; nucleotides not matched to a gene: 6. As DNA, the CDR3 is TGTGCCAGCAGGGGGGGACAGGGAAACTCCTACGAGCAGTACTTC. Its translation is CASRGGQGNSYEQYF.

J is TRBJ2-1 and V is TRBV27, with D possibly being TRBD1 or TRBD2 (5 bases each). Germline CDR1 MNHEY, CDR2 SMNVEV (reference sequence). Trimming shortened V by 2 bases and J by 2 bases, and 10 bases separated the two germline ends. The CDR3 has 15 residues. The CDR3 sequence: CASSLRGEAYNEQFF. The CDR3 bases are TGTGCCAGCAGTTTAAGAGGGGAAGCCTACAATGAGCAGTTCTTC.

CDR3 protein: CASSTRTGPNTGELFF. The CDR3 DNA follows: TGTGCCAGCAGCACGCGGACAGGACCAAACACCGGGGAGCTGTTTTTT. The chain joins TRBV11-3 to TRBJ2-2; 7 bases agree with TRBD1. The germline CDR1 and CDR2 sequences are SGHNT and YENEEA. V trimming: 5 bases; J trimming: 2 bases; junction bases outside the gene matches: 8. This CDR3 region has 16 residues. Full variable domain (outside the CDR3, taken from reference TRBV11-3 and TRBJ2-2): EAGVVQSPRYKIIEKKQPVAFWCNPISGHNTLYWYLQNLGQGPELLIRYENEEAVDDSQLPKDRFSAERLKGVDSTLKIQPAELGDSAVYLCASSTRTGPNTGELFFGEGSRLTVL.

The chain has TRBV7-2 and TRBJ2-1; possible D gene TRBD2, 5 bases. Germline values: CDR1 SGHTA, CDR2 FQGNSA. The V and J ends lost 2 bases and 0 bases respectively, with 11 bases between them. This CDR3 has 16 amino acids. In nucleotides, the CDR3 is TGTGCCAGCAGCTTAAGAGCGGTAAGCTCCTACAATGAGCAGTTCTTC. Translation gives CASSLRAVSSYNEQFF.

The chain has TRBV28 and TRBJ2-7; D might be TRBD1 (6 bases). CDR1 MDHEN and CDR2 SYDVKM come from the germline V gene. V lost 3 bases and J lost 0, with 15 bases in between. The CDR3 is 16 amino acids. The CDR3 protein is CASSFISRGSSYEQYF. Written as DNA, the CDR3 is TGTGCCAGCAGTTTCATTTCCAGGGGCAGCTCCTACGAGCAGTACTTC.

This chain links TRBV6-1 with TRBJ1-3, with TRBD1 identical over 7 bases. The CDR3 totals 16 residues. J was trimmed by 2 bases and V by 1 base; bases with no gene match: 5. Germline values: CDR1 MNHNS, CDR2 SASEGT. The CDR3, as DNA: TGTGCCAGCAGTGAAGTAAGGGGGCCCACTGGAAACACCATATATTTT. Protein: CASSEVRGPTGNTIYF.

Here the CDR3 DNA reads TGCAGCGTTGATCGGTGGGAGGTTAGGAATGAGCAGTTCTTC. Residues: CSVDRWEVRNEQFF. The rearrangement uses TRBV29-1 and TRBJ2-1, with a weak D call TRBD2 (6 bases). V gave up 3 bases and J gave up 7 bases, with 16 bases separating them. This CDR3 has 14 residues. Germline V gene data show CDR1 as SQVTM and CDR2 as ANQGSEA.

The chain joins TRBV30 to TRBJ1-4, with 9 bases fitting TRBD1. The length of the CDR3 is 14 residues. V dropped 0 bases and J dropped 6; count of bases not matched to a gene: 2. In germline, CDR1 is GTSNPN, CDR2 SVGIG (reference sequence). The CDR3 bases are TGTGCCTGGAGTGTACAGGGGGCTTATGAAAAACTGTTTTTT. It codes for CAWSVQGAYEKLFF.

This chain joins TRBV18 and TRBJ2-7; D gene unclear. CDR1 is KGHSH, CDR2 LQKENI, per germline. There are 15 residues in the CDR3. With 0 bases removed from V and 0 bases from J, the gap between germline ends came to 9 bases. CDR3 sequence (DNA): TGTGCCAGCTCACCACCGAGCCGGTCCTCCTACGAGCAGTACTTC. This encodes CASSPPSRSSYEQYF.

V usage is TRBV6-1 and J usage is TRBJ1-1; D unclear. Germline CDR1 is MNHNS and CDR2 is SASEGT. Between the trimmed V and J ends, which lost 6 bases and 3 bases, there was a span of 14 bases. The CDR3 sequence is 14 residues long. The CDR3: CASSSLVVDTEAFF. CDR3 DNA: TGTGCCAGCAGCTCCTTAGTAGTCGACACTGAAGCTTTCTTT.